The present T cell receptor (beta chain) was sequenced within a study of T-cell memory formation after mild COVID-19. Regarding the study as a whole: The main location of contracting CD4+ clones was CM and EM, and that of contracting CD8+ clones was EMRA. Nothing confirmed that second-wave clones peaking on day 37 were specific for SARS-CoV-2.

CDR1 is LGHDT, CDR2 YNNKEL, per germline (reference sequence). This CDR3 has 14 residues. Trimming removed 0 bases from V and 4 bases from J, with 7 bases in between. To note about this clonotype: Its antigen is still unknown.

One entry per CDR3 protein results from TCRdb running MiXCR on the 5' RACE reads. Of approximately 60,000 distinct CDR3 sequences in the sample, about a tenth are singletons; the top ten hold 1.1%. The sequenced sample was PBMCs or a T cell subset sorted from them (not recorded which). The gene calls are TRBV3-1 and TRBJ1-3; unclear D gene. This TCR was sampled from a man aged 18 to 30 who had mild COVID-19 (a few samples of this study predate the infection). Cell type and time point are not known. CDR3 DNA: TGTGCCAGCAGCCAAGAGCCGGCCGGAAACACCATATATTTT. It yields the protein CASSQEPAGNTIYF.